The next 21 T cell receptor beta chains were all read from a single sample in a study of blood T cell repertoires in COVID-19. The repertoire was sequenced with immunoSEQ multiplex PCR; TCRdb's copy has only in-frame clones and lacks some. The data show tens of thousands of clones, around 90% seen once. The sequenced sample was peripheral blood. These receptors all stem from a man aged 45-65 years with active or convalescent COVID-19.

This clone has a handful of counts. The chain uses TRBV28 and TRBJ1-1, with 9 bases fitting TRBD1. The CDR3 covers 20 residues. Germline CDR1 and CDR2: MDHEN and SYDVKM. V lost 2 bases, J lost 0 bases, and 16 bases stayed unmatched. The CDR3 coding sequence is TGTGCCAGCAGTTTAACGCCCCGACCGGGACAGGGTTCCGTGAACACTGAAGCTTTCTTT. Translating it yields CASSLTPRPGQGSVNTEAFF.

The gene calls are TRBV7-9 and TRBJ2-2, with 8 bases aligning to TRBD1. Looked up from germline, CDR1 is SEHNR and CDR2 is FQNEAQ (reference sequence). With 3 bases clipped from V and 4 bases from J, the junction kept 10 bases outside the gene matches. This CDR3 region has 17 residues. The CDR3 sequence: CASSFEDRVYGTGELFF. CDR3 nucleotides: TGTGCCAGCAGCTTCGAGGACAGGGTGTATGGCACCGGGGAGCTGTTTTTT. The full variable domain, rest sourced from reference TRBV7-9 and TRBJ2-2, is DTGVSQNPRHKITKRGQNVTFRCDPISEHNRLYWYRQTLGQGPEFLTYFQNEAQLEKSRLLSDRFSAERPKGSFSTLEIQRTEQGDSAMYLCASSFEDRVYGTGELFFGEGSRLTVL.

The chain recombines TRBV5-8 with TRBJ2-5; 8 positions match TRBD1. The V and J ends lost 4 bases and 5 bases, in that order; junction bases with no gene match: 10. The CDR3 consists of 15 residues. CDR1 is SGHTS, CDR2 YDEGEE, per germline. Here the CDR3 reads CASSGGQGSVETQYF. In nucleotides, the CDR3 is TGTGCCAGCAGCGGCGGACAGGGTTCGGTGGAGACCCAGTACTTC.

The V and J genes are TRBV18 and TRBJ1-2; D unclear. V lost 3 bases and J lost 4, with 15 bases in between. This CDR3 region has 15 residues. Germline V gene sequence: CDR1 KGHSH, CDR2 LQKENI. CDR3 residues: CASSPGEYSPYGYTF. The CDR3 DNA sequence: TGTGCCAGCTCACCTGGGGAGTATAGTCCCTATGGCTACACCTTC.

This chain joins TRBV5-5 and TRBJ1-3; D unresolved. Germline loops: CDR1 SGHKS, CDR2 YYEKEE (reference sequence). Trimming pared 6 bases from V and 8 bases from J, leaving 15 bases between. The CDR3 is 13 amino acids. The CDR3 nucleotides are TGTGCCAGCAAGCTCGGAGGGTTGGACACCATATATTTT. Translating it yields CASKLGGLDTIYF.

CDR3 nucleotides: TGCGCCAGCAGCATGACAGGGTTCGGGAATGAGCAGTTCTTC. Encoded protein: CASSMTGFGNEQFF. This chain joins TRBV5-1 and TRBJ2-1; 7 nucleotides align to TRBD1. This CDR3 is built from 14 residues. Germline loops: CDR1 SGHRS, CDR2 YFSETQ. Trimming cost V 4 bases and J 7 bases; bases outside gene matches: 8.

This rearrangement joins TRBV6-5 to TRBJ1-6; D may be TRBD1 (6 bases). This CDR3 is 16 amino acids long. CDR1 MNHEY and CDR2 SVGAGI come from the germline V gene. V lost 4 bases, J lost 6 bases, and 16 bases lay in between. CDR3 loop: CASSLFRGTFNSPLHF. The CDR3 DNA sequence: TGTGCCAGCAGTTTGTTTAGGGGGACCTTTAATTCACCCCTCCACTTT.

The gene calls are TRBV30 and TRBJ2-1, with TRBD1 identical over 10 bases. The CDR3 runs 15 residues. CDR1 GTSNPN and CDR2 SVGIG come from the germline V gene (reference sequence). J lost 9 bases, V lost 4 bases, and 12 bases had no gene match. For the CDR3, the DNA is TGTGCCTGGACCTGGGACAGGGGCCTAATCAGTGAGCAGTTCTTC. Amino acids: CAWTWDRGLISEQFF.

The chain combines TRBV14 with TRBJ2-2; D is uncertain. The CDR3 spans 15 residues. Between the trimmed V and J ends, which lost 0 bases and 6 bases, there was a span of 11 bases. Germline V gives CDR1 SGHDN, CDR2 FVKESK. CDR3 protein: CASSQERNQAGELFF. CDR3 DNA: TGTGCCAGCAGCCAAGAACGTAACCAGGCCGGGGAGCTGTTTTTT.

The chain employs TRBV4-3 and TRBJ2-7, with D possibly being TRBD2 (6 bases). This CDR3 region has 16 residues. Germline CDR1 and CDR2: LGHNA and YSLEER. The V and J ends lost 0 bases and 2 bases respectively, with 14 bases between them. The CDR3 spells CASSQDRAGPAYEQYF. CDR3 in DNA: TGCGCCAGCAGCCAAGATAGGGCGGGACCGGCCTACGAGCAGTACTTC.

This chain links TRBV18 with TRBJ2-1, with 7 bases aligning to TRBD1. There are 15 residues in the CDR3. CDR1 and CDR2 (germline): KGHSH, LQKENI. The V segment lost 3 bases and the J segment 7 bases; nucleotides outside the gene matches: 9. In DNA form, the CDR3 reads TGTGCCAGCTCACCCGTTCGACAGGGCTGGAATGAGCAGTTCTTC. This encodes CASSPVRQGWNEQFF.

The chain employs TRBV5-4 and TRBJ2-1; the match to TRBD2 covers 9 bases. The CDR3 totals 16 residues. Trimming cost V 1 base and J 8 bases; bases outside gene matches: 10. CDR1 SGHNT and CDR2 YYREEE come from the germline V gene (reference sequence). The CDR3 region is CASSLSGGRAKDEQFF. CDR3 DNA sequence: TGTGCCAGCAGCTTGAGTGGCGGGAGGGCCAAAGATGAGCAGTTCTTC. Full variable domain (outside the CDR3, taken from reference TRBV5-4 and TRBJ2-1): ETGVTQSPTHLIKTRGQQVTLRCSSQSGHNTVSWYQQALGQGPQFIFQYYREEENGRGNFPPRFSGLQFPNYSSELNVNALELDDSALYLCASSLSGGRAKDEQFFGPGTRLTVL.

The chain employs TRBV6-5 and TRBJ2-7; 10 bases line up with TRBD2. The CDR3 runs 16 residues. The V segment lost 0 bases and the J segment 3 bases; nucleotides outside the gene matches: 5. CDR1 and CDR2 from the germline V gene are MNHEY and SVGAGI. This CDR3 is CASSYSRLAGVYEQYF. The CDR3 DNA follows: TGTGCCAGCAGTTACTCGCGGCTAGCGGGAGTCTACGAGCAGTACTTC.

The chain recombines TRBV4-1 with TRBJ2-7, with 13 positions matching TRBD2. The CDR3 runs 17 residues. Germline assignment: CDR1 MGHRA and CDR2 YSYEKL. V gave up 1 base and J gave up 3 bases; unmatched junction bases: 6. The CDR3 spells CASSQGGLAGRFYEQYF. DNA for the CDR3: TGCGCCAGCAGCCAAGGGGGACTAGCGGGACGCTTCTACGAGCAGTACTTC.

The V and J genes are TRBV7-9 and TRBJ1-2; tentatively, D is TRBD1 (6 bases). The CDR3 runs 14 residues. Trimming took off 3 bases at V and 2 bases at J, with 10 bases between the two ends. CDR1 and CDR2 from the germline V gene are SEHNR and FQNEAQ (reference sequence). The chain's CDR3 is CASSFGQPNYGYTF. The DNA of the CDR3 is TGTGCCAGCAGCTTCGGACAGCCAAACTATGGCTACACCTTC.

A single count supports this clone. The genes are TRBV7-9 and TRBJ2-7, with TRBD1 matching over 9 bases. V was clipped by 5 bases and J by 3 bases; unmatched bases: 11. Per germline, CDR1 SEHNR and CDR2 FQNEAQ (reference sequence). The CDR3 contains 16 residues. The CDR3 DNA is TGTGCCAGCAGCATCGCACAGGGGGCTTACCACTACGAGCAGTACTTC. Amino acid sequence: CASSIAQGAYHYEQYF.

The chain recombines TRBV23-1 with TRBJ2-7; 9 nucleotides align to TRBD1. TRBV23-1 is labeled an ORF, and its function is uncertain. The CDR3 sequence is 15 residues long. V was pared by 6 bases and J by 3 bases, with 9 bases of the junction left unmatched. In DNA, the CDR3 is TGCGCCAGCAGACCGAGGACAGGGGAGGGCTACGAGCAGTACTTC. Its translation is CASRPRTGEGYEQYF.

The rearrangement uses TRBV5-6 and TRBJ2-5; D remains unclear. Trimming removed 4 bases from V and 13 bases from J, with 14 bases in between. The CDR3 length is 11 residues. Germline lookup yields CDR1 SGHDT and CDR2 YYEEEE. CDR3 protein: CASSLRGSRYF. The CDR3, as DNA: TGTGCCAGCAGCCTGCGCGGTTCTAGGTACTTC.

V and J are TRBV28 and TRBJ2-1, with D possibly being TRBD2 (5 bases). V lost 2 bases, J lost 15 bases, and 17 bases lay in between. The CDR3 is 13 residues long. Germline lookup yields CDR1 MDHEN and CDR2 SYDVKM. CDR3 in amino acids: CASSLVWGALSFF. Written as DNA, the CDR3 is TGTGCCAGCAGTTTAGTTTGGGGAGCCCTTTCGTTCTTC.

The rearrangement joins TRBV10-3 to TRBJ2-5; the D gene is possibly TRBD1 (6 bases). The CDR3 is 17 residues long. V lost 0 bases and J lost 0, with 14 bases in between. The V gene's germline CDR1 is ENHRY and CDR2 SYGVKD. The CDR3 nucleotides read TGTGCCATCAGTGAGTCAATGAGGGGGAGATACCAAGAGACCCAGTACTTC. Translating it yields CAISESMRGRYQETQYF.

The chain uses TRBV9 and TRBJ2-3; TRBD2 agrees at 11 bases. Germline V gene sequence: CDR1 SGDLS, CDR2 YYNGEE. The CDR3 has 15 amino acids. V lost 3 bases and J lost 2; bases outside the gene matches: 2. CDR3 protein: CASSATSGDTDTQYF. In nucleotides, the CDR3 is TGTGCCAGCAGCGCGACTAGCGGGGACACAGATACGCAGTATTTT. The entire variable domain, with the rest obtained from reference TRBV9 and TRBJ2-3, is as follows: DSGVTQTPKHLITATGQRVTLRCSPRSGDLSVYWYQQSLDQGLQFLIQYYNGEERAKGNILERFSAQQFPDLHSELNLSSLELGDSALYFCASSATSGDTDTQYFGPGTRLTVL.